This T cell receptor beta chain was sequenced during a study of blood T cell repertoires in COVID-19. For the study at large: The samples span acute and convalescent COVID-19 from the United States, Italy and Spain.

The CDR3 consists of 12 residues. Trimming cost V 2 bases and J 5 bases, with 7 bases left between them. CDR1 and CDR2 (germline): LGHDT, YNNKEL (reference sequence). Assay used: immunoSEQ multiplex PCR; TCRdb lists only in-frame clones, some missing. The sample contains under 300,000 clones, around four fifths of which appear only once. The TCR originated in a man aged 35 to 55 who had recovered from COVID-19. The sample taken for sequencing was PBMCs or T cells enriched from blood (not recorded which). The chain employs TRBV3-1 (or the pseudogene TRBV3-2) and TRBJ2-7, with D hard to call. CDR3 sequence reads: CASSQFSDEQYF. CDR3 DNA: TGTGCCAGCAGCCAATTCTCTGACGAGCAGTACTTC.